The rows below give T cell receptor beta chains drawn from one sample of a study of blood T cell repertoires in COVID-19. Clones were sequenced by immunoSEQ multiplex PCR, and TCRdb holds only the in-frame ones, with some missing. The sample records about 210,000 clones, about 89% being singletons. The sequencing input was peripheral blood. These receptors all stem from a woman aged 40 to 49 with acute or convalescent COVID-19. Both conserved end residues are part of each CDR3. D genes are given only for firm matches. Clone size is given for some rows only: seen once, a few or many times, or a class if the clone is expanded.

j_call,clone_size,d_call,v_call,cdr3_nt,cdr3_aa
TRBJ2-2,few,.,TRBV5-1,TGCGCCAGCAGCCGAACACTTAACCAGGGAACCGGGGAGCTGTTTTTT,CASSRTLNQGTGELFF
TRBJ2-3,.,TRBD2,TRBV30,TGTGCCTGGAGCCGCGGGGGGGCCGGAGATACGCAGTATTTT,CAWSRGGAGDTQYF
TRBJ1-4,.,.,TRBV5-5,TGTGCCAGCAGCCCCGCAGCGGGAGCGACTGAGAATGAAAAACTGTTTTTT,CASSPAAGATENEKLFF
TRBJ1-2,once,TRBD1,TRBV19,TGTGCCAGTACCACGGACAGGGGAGGGATTTATGGCTACACCTTC,CASTTDRGGIYGYTF
TRBJ1-1,.,.,TRBV18,TGTGCCAGCTCAGGGGGCCGTAACACTGAAGCTTTCTTT,CASSGGRNTEAFF
TRBJ2-3,.,TRBD1,TRBV5-1,TGCGCCAGCAGCCCCGGGACAGAATTTTTCACAGATACGCAGTATTTT,CASSPGTEFFTDTQYF
TRBJ1-3,.,.,TRBV7-2,TGTGCCAGCAGCTTAGCTGGGCCTGGAAACACCATATATTTT,CASSLAGPGNTIYF
TRBJ1-1,.,.,TRBV18,TGTGCCAGCTCACCCCTCACAGGGTTGGCTGAAGCTTTCTTT,CASSPLTGLAEAFF
TRBJ1-2,once,.,TRBV6-5,TGTGCCACCCTCCCGGGAGGTGGCTATGGCTACACCTTC,CATLPGGGYGYTF
TRBJ1-5,.,TRBD1,TRBV27,TGTGCCAGCAGGCTGACAGGGGCAAATCAGCCCCAGCATTTT,CASRLTGANQPQHF
TRBJ1-1,.,.,TRBV29-1,TGCAGCGTTGGGGCAGAGAACACTGAAGCTTTCTTT,CSVGAENTEAFF
TRBJ1-2,.,TRBD1,TRBV5-1,TGCGCCAGCAGCTTGGCCGAGGACAGGAGCTATGGCTACACCTTC,CASSLAEDRSYGYTF
TRBJ2-2,.,TRBD1,TRBV7-2,TGTGCCAGCAGCTTAGAGAGGACAGGGATTTGGTACACCGGGGAGCTGTTTTTT,CASSLERTGIWYTGELFF
TRBJ1-6,.,.,TRBV19,TGTGCCAGTAGTGCCGTGGAGAATTCACCCCTCCACTTT,CASSAVENSPLHF
TRBJ2-3,.,.,TRBV4-1,TGCGCCAGCAGCCAAGTCGGGTGGGCAGATACGCAGTATTTT,CASSQVGWADTQYF
TRBJ1-6,.,.,TRBV11-1,TGTGCCAGCAGGGACTGGACAGCTGATAATTCACCCCTCCACTTT,CASRDWTADNSPLHF
TRBJ1-2,.,.,TRBV12-3/TRBV12-4,TGTGCCAGCAGTTTAAACAGGCTTCACACCTTC,CASSLNRLHTF
TRBJ2-2,.,.,TRBV29-1,TGCAGCGTTGATGAGGTCGGGGAGCTGTTTTTT,CSVDEVGELFF
TRBJ1-5,.,TRBD1,TRBV30,TGTGCCTGGAGTGTGTCATGGGACAGGGACAATCAGCCCCAGCATTTT,CAWSVSWDRDNQPQHF
TRBJ1-6,.,TRBD1,TRBV2,TGTGCCAGGGCGACAGGGGCTAACTCACCCCTCCACTTT,CARATGANSPLHF
TRBJ1-5,.,TRBD1,TRBV6-6,TGTGCCAGCAGTTACCAGGGGGACAATCAGCCCCAGCATTTT,CASSYQGDNQPQHF
TRBJ2-3,.,TRBD2,TRBV5-1,TGCGCCAGCAGCCCTAATAGCGGGGGGGCGTCAGATACGCAGTATTTT,CASSPNSGGASDTQYF
TRBJ1-1,.,.,TRBV7-2,TGTGCCAGCAGCTACGGGGGACCAGCTAGACCATTT,CASSYGGPARPF
TRBJ2-1,.,TRBD2,TRBV29-1,TGCACCTGTTCGGGGGGGGGATCCTACAATGAGCAGTTCTTC,CTCSGGGSYNEQFF
TRBJ2-3,.,TRBD1,TRBV2,TGTGCCAGCAGAAGGGACAGCTACACAGATACGCAGTATTTT,CASRRDSYTDTQYF
TRBJ1-1,.,.,TRBV6-5,TGTGCCAGCCGGGGGTCGAACACTGAAGCTTTCTTT,CASRGSNTEAFF
TRBJ2-1,.,.,TRBV24-1,TGTGCCACCAGTGACGAGACTGGCAATGAGCAGTTCTTC,CATSDETGNEQFF
TRBJ2-5,.,TRBD2,TRBV5-1,TGCGCCAGCAGCTTGGCGGGAGGCAGGGCGGGGGGCCAAGAGACCCAGTACTTC,CASSLAGGRAGGQETQYF
TRBJ2-5,.,.,TRBV9,TGTGCCAGCAGCGTAGATGGGTTTTCAGGGACCCAGTACTTC,CASSVDGFSGTQYF
TRBJ1-2,.,TRBD1,TRBV5-1,TGCGCCAGCCGGGACAGGTTTAAAAGCTACACCTTC,CASRDRFKSYTF
TRBJ1-1,.,.,TRBV5-6,TGTGCCAGCAGCTTGATTCAGGGGAACACTGAAGCTTTCTTT,CASSLIQGNTEAFF
TRBJ1-1,.,.,TRBV2,TGTGCCAGCAGTCTTTACAGGGCCTTTAACACTGAAGCTTTCTTT,CASSLYRAFNTEAFF
TRBJ2-5,.,TRBD2,TRBV2,TGTGCCAGCAGTCCGTCCCCCGCGGGGGGGGGAGGGACCCAGTACTTC,CASSPSPAGGGGTQYF
TRBJ1-5,.,.,TRBV19,TGTGCCAGTAGTACCCAGTATAGCAATCAGCCCCAGCATTTT,CASSTQYSNQPQHF
TRBJ2-5,.,TRBD1,TRBV19,TGTGCCAGTACCCCCCAGGGGGCTCTGGAGACCCAGTACTTC,CASTPQGALETQYF
TRBJ2-3,.,TRBD2,TRBV11-2,TGTGCCAGCAGCTTAGATAGAGCTCTGCTAGCGGGCGGGGGCGCAGATACGCAGTATTTT,CASSLDRALLAGGGADTQYF
TRBJ1-1,.,.,TRBV15,TGTGCCACCAGCCGACTGGGAGCGCGGCAAGCTTTCTTT,CATSRLGARQAFF
TRBJ1-2,.,.,TRBV20-1,TGCAGTGCTAGTCGGGGGACTAACTATGGCTACACCTTC,CSASRGTNYGYTF
TRBJ2-2,.,.,TRBV5-1,TGCGCCAGCAGCCTCTCGTATATGGCGGGGAACACCGGGGAGCTGTTTTTT,CASSLSYMAGNTGELFF
TRBJ1-2,.,.,TRBV24-1,TGTGCCACCAGTGAGGCTACAGGGCATTATGGCTACACCTTC,CATSEATGHYGYTF
TRBJ2-2,.,TRBD1,TRBV6-5,TGTGCCAGCGGCCAGACAGGGGCCGGGGAGCTGTTTTTT,CASGQTGAGELFF
TRBJ1-1,.,TRBD1,TRBV19,TGTGCCAGTACCCGGACAGGGCAGGTATCTGAAGCTTTCTTT,CASTRTGQVSEAFF